This T cell receptor (beta chain) was found in a study of cytomegalovirus exposure and HLA in healthy donors listed by TCRdb under 2017. Notes on the research overall: In an earlier analysis of approximately 640 of the donors, 276 Gb of sequence data and 117 million unique TCR beta sequences from approximately 180 million T cells were reported. Four to six DR-DQ haplotypes were handled as single units for association and clustering, since linkage in the cohort was strong. Among 300 to 450 genotyped donors of the cohort, an average of about 240,000 unique TCR beta nucleotide sequences were sequenced per donor, roughly 20% of them non-productive. Besides the first cohort of 666 subjects, a separate validation cohort made up of roughly 120 different subjects was used. Typing coverage differed by locus: A, B, C, DRB1 and DQB1 were typed in about 620-640 donors, DQA1 in approximately 520, DPA1 in 600 to 610, and DPB1 in 450 to 490. The aim of the study was to test whether cataloging public T cell receptors could identify signatures of past pathogen exposure. An early release that covered fewer than 800 HLA-typed donors contained approximately 300 gigabases of sequencing data and tens of millions of unique TCR sequences. In the later analysis, no new phenotypic data were used to find candidate immune exposures; instead, reliance was placed on TCR beta sequences and their occurrence across donors. The study profiled the T cell repertoires of around 700 subjects by immunosequencing and related them to cytomegalovirus serostatus. Class I and class II HLA loci were covered by the typing at four-digit resolution. The genetic ancestry cluster associated with self-reported Caucasian donors included over 65% of the 398 genotyped donors. To predict cytomegalovirus infection status, the study combined high-throughput TCR immunosequencing, statistical association of individual TCRs with disease status, and machine learning. All discovery cohort repertoires had been generated on a single sequencing platform. An earlier analysis of around 580 of the donors used high-throughput TCR beta sequencing to judge whether each TCR beta V gene segment behaved as functional or pseudogenic. In a later genetic analysis, genome-wide SNP genotypes for about three fifths of the roughly 670 donors were used, and that subset was treated as a discovery cohort. Donor age, sex, ethnicity and CMV serostatus were collected together with the repertoire data. To study patterns of TCR occurrence, a later analysis re-analyzed previously published TCR beta repertoires from around 660 donors and added high-resolution HLA genotyping. The paper's findings and limits, for the study overall: According to a later analysis, most CMV-associated TCR beta chains appeared to be HLA-restricted, and the HLA associations seemed to be driven largely by CMV exposure. Three of the identified cytomegalovirus-associated TCR beta chains were confirmed in vitro to be specific for cytomegalovirus antigens. The presence/absence analyses assumed that sequencing depth was roughly uniform across donors, and that assumption may not be true. The sequencing pipeline was judged likely to have produced a cluster of highly shared sequence variants as a technical artifact. Most TCR sequences were observed very rarely across donors, whereas some public TCRs were present in many individuals. In this cohort, only TCR beta chains were sequenced, and detectable features were limited by the absence of alpha or paired-chain data. The study gave a list of about 160 TCR beta chains associated with cytomegalovirus. Specific HLA alleles were associated with 15,000 to 20,000 TCR beta sequences at a false discovery rate of 0.05 in a later analysis. Compared with equally common non-associated chains, HLA-associated TCR beta chains in a later analysis were more clonally expanded and had lower generation probabilities. Assigning TCR associations to individual alleles was difficult when HLA alleles, especially DR and DQ, strongly co-occurred. In an earlier analysis of approximately 590 of the donors, most TCR beta V segments appeared in productive rearrangements about 90% or about 30% of the time, broadly matching IMGT annotations. Immune exposure information for the cohort was limited to CMV serostatus. V-gene and J-gene trimming of TCR beta chains was associated with a missense DCLRE1C variant in a later genetic analysis, and the association was replicated in an independent cohort. Correlated functional status among segregating V segments might reflect linkage disequilibrium, but an unknown experimental factor could not be ruled out. A later genetic analysis reported fewer N-insertions in productive TCRs among donors in an Asian-associated ancestry cluster than the roughly 700-donor mean. According to a later analysis, parvovirus B19, influenza, CMV and Epstein-Barr virus appeared linked to several top co-occurrence clusters. Approximately 16 rarely observed V segments, including chromosome 9 orphons, were excluded from the earlier analysis of 550 to 700 of the donors because counts were too low. According to a later analysis, TCR association rates differed among HLA loci, with DRB1 alleles showing the most associated TCRs and HLA-C alleles showing the fewest. A further reported finding was that TCR beta sequences accurately predicted the HLA-A and HLA-B alleles for most subjects in the first cohort. Because the 87-base-pair reads could not distinguish some IMGT-functional V segments, including TRBV6-2 and TRBV6-3, those segments were excluded. According to the authors, the approach could potentially be generalized to other disease states and immunological phenotypes. HLA typing was unavailable for some donors at each locus, so association tests used only the typed subset. The classifier was reported to diagnose cytomegalovirus status with high specificity and sensitivity in both the original and validation cohorts.

The germline V gene (reference sequence) sets CDR1 to MNHEY and CDR2 to SMNVEV. Relative to germline, V is missing 5 bases and J is missing 7 bases, with 4 bases of the junction outside any gene match. The CDR3 numbers 12 residues from cysteine through phenylalanine. This entry keeps only the CDR3 DNA: 36 bases, framed from base 1. A note on this clone: Its cognate antigen has yet to be identified. There are no base qualities to consult, and no much larger clone falls within one base.

The cohort was made up of roughly 670 healthy bone marrow donors. At the time of sampling, all cohort members were nominally healthy, though unrecorded immune exposures were likely present. CMV serostatus was recorded as positive for 250 to 300 and negative for about 50% of the 666 cohort members, whereas no CMV serostatus was recorded for the donor in question. A peripheral blood sample was collected from each donor, and TCR beta sequencing was performed on peripheral blood mononuclear cells. The Qiagen DNeasy Blood Extraction Kit was used to extract genomic DNA from the blood cell samples. Libraries were built with the immunoSEQ multiplex PCR assay. For the multiplex PCR, a mixture combining 60 forward primers for TCR Vbeta segments and 13 reverse primers for TCR Jbeta segments was used. The CDR3 region of rearranged TCR beta genes was amplified from genomic DNA with a multiplex PCR assay. On the Illumina HiSeq System, the amplified TCR beta libraries were sequenced as 87-base-pair reads. Regarding the original processing steps: In a later analysis, around 80 million unique TCR beta chains were counted across the 690 or so repertoires, and around 10 million of these chains were shared by at least two donors. To remove PCR and sequencing errors, raw reads were error-corrected and collapsed into unique sequences using a nearest-neighbor algorithm that merged closely related sequences. Alignment of CDR3 sequences to IMGT reference sequences was used to assign V, D and J gene segments. For a sequence to be retained, a match of at least six nucleotides to both a V gene segment and a J gene segment was required. A rearrangement counted as productive if the CDR3 had no stop codons and remained in frame with V and J, and every other rearrangement counted as non-productive. Following IMGT convention, CDR3 was defined as the stretch from the second conserved V-encoded cysteine to the conserved J-encoded phenylalanine. The earlier analysis of about 610 of the donors excluded any sequence lacking an unambiguous match to a single V gene segment. An earlier analysis of about 600 of the donors called V segments functional above 56.7% productive rearrangements and segregating when the between-donor standard deviation exceeded 5%. A statistical classification framework was built to diagnose cytomegalovirus status from the catalog of TCR beta chain sequences. V and J gene assignment, in a later analysis, came from comparing TCR nucleotide sequences with IMGT/GENE-DB human TR gene sequences. In a later analysis, CDR3 sequences and most-parsimonious VDJ recombination scenarios were assigned using the TCRdist pipeline. In a later analysis, every TCR beta chain was defined by the combination of its CDR3 amino acid sequence and its V-gene family, and reads without a unique V-gene family were dropped. A later analysis removed 592 highly shared, low-generation-probability nucleotide sequences to deal with suspected cross-contamination and a sequencing artifact. In a later analysis, a clonal expansion index was calculated for each public chain from normalized within-repertoire ranks of inferred template counts. A later analysis computed generation probabilities with a VDJ recombination model fitted to out-of-frame rearrangements, and checked the results against IGoR. In a later analysis, TCR-TCR, TCR-HLA and TCR-CMV co-occurrence was scored with hypergeometric tests, and a repertoire-size bias correction was applied to TCR pairs. A later analysis estimated false discovery rates by permuting HLA or CMV assignments 20 times. In a later analysis, co-occurring TCRs were grouped using DBSCAN, and TCRdist sequence similarity was added for clustering within HLA-allele-positive subsets. Repertoires with fewer than 30,000 or more than 120,000 public chains, plus five repertoires with anomalous nucleotide sharing, were excluded from co-occurrence clustering. TCRdb provides this immuneACCESS table in a form limited to in-frame rearrangements. Some clones are lacking; in checked studies, under half of them reflect an unresolved V gene, and why the rest are absent is not known. V, J and clone size reflect that table, while D and trimming were determined from the DNA. Present in this sample are roughly 100,000 clones, approximately 64% of which were seen just once. About 4.9% of the sample belongs to the ten largest clones.

The sample consisted of PBMCs. The chain is encoded by TRBV27 joined to TRBJ1-1; the junction holds 7 bases that match TRBD1. The receptor comes from a human donor in good health. The DNA sequence reads TGTGCCAGCAGTCCGCAGGGGGGTGAAGCTTTCTTT. Translation gives CASSPQGGEAFF.